This T cell receptor beta chain is from a study of cytomegalovirus exposure and HLA in healthy donors. About this clone: Its specificity is not known.

Repertoires were generated with immunoSEQ multiplex PCR, while TCRdb's copy carries only in-frame clones and drops some. The sample lists 150,000 to 200,000 clones; around nine tenths were seen once. The approximately 130-subject validation cohort, separate from the approximately 670-subject first cohort, included the donors. Overall study results and limits: The study flagged fewer than 200 TCR beta chains as cytomegalovirus-associated.

CDR1 is MNHEY, CDR2 SMNVEV, per germline (reference sequence). V lost 7 bases, J lost 4 bases, and 8 bases stayed unmatched. The CDR3 is 14 residues long. The rearrangement uses TRBV27 and TRBJ1-2; TRBD1 matches at 8 bases. Sequenced material: PBMCs. The clonotype comes from a young man in good health and CMV-seropositive. CDR3 amino acids: CASNPRGLGYGYTF. The CDR3 nucleotides read TGTGCCAGCAACCCCAGGGGGCTGGGCTATGGCTACACCTTC.